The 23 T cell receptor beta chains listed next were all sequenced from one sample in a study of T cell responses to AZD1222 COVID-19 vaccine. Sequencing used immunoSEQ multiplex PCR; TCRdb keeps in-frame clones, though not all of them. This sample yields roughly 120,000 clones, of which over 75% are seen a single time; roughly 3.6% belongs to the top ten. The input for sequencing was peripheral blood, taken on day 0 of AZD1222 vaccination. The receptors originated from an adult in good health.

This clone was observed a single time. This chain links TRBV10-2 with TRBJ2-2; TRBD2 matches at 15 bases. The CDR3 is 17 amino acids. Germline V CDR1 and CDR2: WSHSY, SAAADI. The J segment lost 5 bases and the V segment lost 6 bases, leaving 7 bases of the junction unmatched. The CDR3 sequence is CASSLWTSGGETGELFF. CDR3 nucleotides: TGCGCCAGCAGCCTTTGGACTAGCGGGGGGGAAACCGGGGAGCTGTTTTTT.

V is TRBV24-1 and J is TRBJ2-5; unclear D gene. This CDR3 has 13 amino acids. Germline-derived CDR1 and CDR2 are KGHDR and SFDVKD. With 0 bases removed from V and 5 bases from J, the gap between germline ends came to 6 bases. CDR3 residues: CATSDLHMETQYF. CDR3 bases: TGTGCCACCAGTGATTTGCATATGGAGACCCAGTACTTC.

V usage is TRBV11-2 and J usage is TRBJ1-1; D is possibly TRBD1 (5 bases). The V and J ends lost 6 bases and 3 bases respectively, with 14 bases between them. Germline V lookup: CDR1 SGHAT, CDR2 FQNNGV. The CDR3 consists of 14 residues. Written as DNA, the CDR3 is TGTGCCAGCAGGGGACTGGGGACCTACACTGAAGCTTTCTTT. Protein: CASRGLGTYTEAFF.

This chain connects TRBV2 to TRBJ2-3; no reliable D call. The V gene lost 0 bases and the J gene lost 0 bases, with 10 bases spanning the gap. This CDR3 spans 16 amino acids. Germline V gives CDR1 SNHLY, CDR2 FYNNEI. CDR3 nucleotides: TGTGCCAGCAGTGAAGCGCCGAGTACTAGCACAGATACGCAGTATTTT. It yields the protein CASSEAPSTSTDTQYF.

The CDR3 sequence is CASSVRGSSGANVLTF. The CDR3 DNA reads as TGTGCCAGCTCCGTCAGGGGGTCCTCTGGGGCCAACGTCCTGACTTTC. The V gene is TRBV18, the J gene TRBJ2-6; 7 nucleotides match TRBD1. CDR1 is KGHSH, CDR2 LQKENI, per germline. V was pared by 6 bases and J by 0 bases, with 5 bases of the junction left unmatched. This CDR3 contains 16 residues.

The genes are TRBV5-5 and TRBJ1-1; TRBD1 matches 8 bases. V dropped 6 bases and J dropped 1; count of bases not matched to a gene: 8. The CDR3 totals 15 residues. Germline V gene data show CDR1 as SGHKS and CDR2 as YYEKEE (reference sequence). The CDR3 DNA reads TGTGCCAGCAACTCAGGACAGGGACCGAACACTGAAGCTTTCTTT. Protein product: CASNSGQGPNTEAFF.

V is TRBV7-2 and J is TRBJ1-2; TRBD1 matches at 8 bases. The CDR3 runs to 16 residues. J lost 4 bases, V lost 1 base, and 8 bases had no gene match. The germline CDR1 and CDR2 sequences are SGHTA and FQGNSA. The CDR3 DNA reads TGTGCCAGCAGCTTAGAAAGGACAGGGCTACCCTATGGCTACACCTTC. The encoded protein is CASSLERTGLPYGYTF.

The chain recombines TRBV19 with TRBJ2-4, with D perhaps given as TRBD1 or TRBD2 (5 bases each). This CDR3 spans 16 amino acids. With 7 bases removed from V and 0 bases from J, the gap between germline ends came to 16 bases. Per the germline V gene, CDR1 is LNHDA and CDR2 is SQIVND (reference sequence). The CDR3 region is CASNSGQTRAKNIQYF. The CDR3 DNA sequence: TGTGCCAGTAATTCGGGGCAAACGAGAGCCAAAAACATTCAGTACTTC.

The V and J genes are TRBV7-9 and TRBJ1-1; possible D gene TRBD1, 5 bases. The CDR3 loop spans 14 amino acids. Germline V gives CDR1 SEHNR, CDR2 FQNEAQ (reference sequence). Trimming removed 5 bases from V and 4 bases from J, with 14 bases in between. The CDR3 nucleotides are TGTGCCAGCAGCCGGGGGTTGGGGTTCACTGAAGCTTTCTTT. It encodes CASSRGLGFTEAFF. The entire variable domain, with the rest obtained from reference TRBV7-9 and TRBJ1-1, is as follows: DTGVSQNPRHKITKRGQNVTFRCDPISEHNRLYWYRQTLGQGPEFLTYFQNEAQLEKSRLLSDRFSAERPKGSFSTLEIQRTEQGDSAMYLCASSRGLGFTEAFFGQGTRLTVV.

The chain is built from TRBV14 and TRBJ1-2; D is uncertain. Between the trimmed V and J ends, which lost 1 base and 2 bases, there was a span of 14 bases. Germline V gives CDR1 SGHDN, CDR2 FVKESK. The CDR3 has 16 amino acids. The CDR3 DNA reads TGTGCCAGCAGCCAAGGGCACCTGGGCATCAACTATGGCTACACCTTC. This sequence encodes CASSQGHLGINYGYTF.

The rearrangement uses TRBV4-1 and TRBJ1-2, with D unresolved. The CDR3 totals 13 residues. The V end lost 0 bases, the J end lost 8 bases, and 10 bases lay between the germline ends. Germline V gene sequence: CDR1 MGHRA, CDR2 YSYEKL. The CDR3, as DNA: TGCGCCAGCAGCCAAGATCGGGTGGGAGGCTACACCTTC. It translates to CASSQDRVGGYTF.

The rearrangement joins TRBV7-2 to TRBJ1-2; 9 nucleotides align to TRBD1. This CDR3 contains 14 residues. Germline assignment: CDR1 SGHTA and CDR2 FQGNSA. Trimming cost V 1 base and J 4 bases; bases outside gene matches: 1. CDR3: CASSLGDRVYGYTF. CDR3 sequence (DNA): TGTGCCAGCAGCTTAGGGGACAGGGTCTATGGCTACACCTTC. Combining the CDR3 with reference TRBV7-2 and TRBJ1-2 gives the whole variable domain GAGVSQSPSNKVTEKGKDVELRCDPISGHTALYWYRQSLGQGLEFLIYFQGNSAPDKSGLPSDRFSAERTGGSVSTLTIQRTQQEDSAVYLCASSLGDRVYGYTFGSGTRLTVV.

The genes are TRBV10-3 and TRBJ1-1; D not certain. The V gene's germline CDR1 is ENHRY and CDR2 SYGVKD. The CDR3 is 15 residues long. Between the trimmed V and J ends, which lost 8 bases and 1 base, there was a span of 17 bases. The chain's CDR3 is CAISSPLIGNTEAFF. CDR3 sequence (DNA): TGTGCCATCTCATCCCCATTGATCGGGAACACTGAAGCTTTCTTT.

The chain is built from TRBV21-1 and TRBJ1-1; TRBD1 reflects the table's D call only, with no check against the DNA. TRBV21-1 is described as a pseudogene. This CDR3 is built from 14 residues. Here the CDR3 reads CARKVRTGKTEAFF. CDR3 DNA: TGTGCCAGGAAGGTAAGGACAGGGAAGACTGAAGCTTTCTTT.

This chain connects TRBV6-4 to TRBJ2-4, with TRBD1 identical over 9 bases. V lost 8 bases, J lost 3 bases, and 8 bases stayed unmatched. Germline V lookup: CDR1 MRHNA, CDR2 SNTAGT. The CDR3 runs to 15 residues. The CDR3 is CASLRDRVGKNIQYF. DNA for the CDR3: TGTGCCAGCCTTCGGGACAGGGTGGGCAAAAACATTCAGTACTTC.

CDR3 sequence (DNA): TGCAGTGCTAGTTGGGGGAGCTCCTACGAGCAGTACTTC. The encoded protein is CSASWGSSYEQYF. The chain recombines TRBV20-1 with TRBJ2-7; D assignment may be TRBD1 or TRBD2 (5 bases each). This CDR3 is 13 amino acids long. Germline V CDR1 and CDR2: DFQATT, SNEGSKA (reference sequence). Trimming took 3 bases from V and 0 from J, leaving 9 bases between them.

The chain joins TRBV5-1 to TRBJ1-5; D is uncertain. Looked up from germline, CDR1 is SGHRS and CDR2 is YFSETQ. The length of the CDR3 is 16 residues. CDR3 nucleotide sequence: TGCGCAGAACCACTCCGACGCAGAACCAGCAATCAGCCCCAGCATTTT. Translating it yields CAEPLRRRTSNQPQHF.

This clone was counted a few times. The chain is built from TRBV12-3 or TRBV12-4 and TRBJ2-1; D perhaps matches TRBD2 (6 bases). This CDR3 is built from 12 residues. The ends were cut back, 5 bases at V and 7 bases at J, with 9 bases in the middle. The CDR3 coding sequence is TGTGCCAGCAGTCCGACTAGTAATGAGCAGTTCTTC. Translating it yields CASSPTSNEQFF.

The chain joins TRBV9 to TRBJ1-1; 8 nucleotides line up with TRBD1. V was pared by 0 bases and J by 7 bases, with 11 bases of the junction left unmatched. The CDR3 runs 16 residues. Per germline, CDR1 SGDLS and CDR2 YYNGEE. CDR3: CASSVDPTGGLIEAFF. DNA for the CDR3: TGTGCCAGCAGCGTAGACCCCACAGGGGGTCTTATTGAAGCTTTCTTT.

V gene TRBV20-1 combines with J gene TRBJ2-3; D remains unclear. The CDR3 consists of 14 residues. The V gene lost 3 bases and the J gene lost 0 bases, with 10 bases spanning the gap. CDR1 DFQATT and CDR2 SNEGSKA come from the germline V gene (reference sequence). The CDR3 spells CSASRRISTDTQYF. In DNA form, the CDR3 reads TGCAGTGCTAGTAGGCGGATTAGCACAGATACGCAGTATTTT.

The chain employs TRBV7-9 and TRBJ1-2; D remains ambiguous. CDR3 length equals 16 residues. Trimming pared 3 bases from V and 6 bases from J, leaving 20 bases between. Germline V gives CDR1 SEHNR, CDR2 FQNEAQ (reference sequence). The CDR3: CASSFTSPAKSDGYTF. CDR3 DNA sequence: TGTGCCAGCAGCTTCACCTCTCCGGCCAAAAGTGATGGCTACACCTTC.

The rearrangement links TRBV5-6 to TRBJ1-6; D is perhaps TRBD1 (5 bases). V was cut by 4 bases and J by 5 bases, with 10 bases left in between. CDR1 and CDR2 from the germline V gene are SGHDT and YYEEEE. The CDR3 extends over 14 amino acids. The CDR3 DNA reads TGTGCCAGCAGCCCCCGGACACATAATTCACCCCTCCACTTT. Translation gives CASSPRTHNSPLHF.

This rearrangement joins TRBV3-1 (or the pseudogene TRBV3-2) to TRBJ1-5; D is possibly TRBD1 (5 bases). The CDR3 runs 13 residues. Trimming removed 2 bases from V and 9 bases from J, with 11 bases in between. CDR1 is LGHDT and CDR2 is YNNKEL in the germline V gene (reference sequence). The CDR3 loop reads CASSQFRVGPQHF. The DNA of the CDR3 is TGTGCCAGCAGCCAATTCAGGGTAGGGCCCCAGCATTTT.